What follows are 2 T cell receptor beta chains derived from one specimen sequenced in a study of shared clonotypes between healthy human individuals. TCRdb's copy holds only in-frame clones and misses some; the assay was immunoSEQ multiplex PCR. The table shows 1 million to 1.3 million clones, with 78% occurring only once. The sample comprised memory CD4+ T cells from PBMCs. Subset indicated: CD45RA-negative fraction. These receptors all come from a man younger than 35 in good health. Some clones in this sample may be carry-over from other donors' samples.

V gene TRBV7-2 combines with J gene TRBJ2-3; D gene ambiguous. CDR1 is SGHTA, CDR2 FQGNSA, per germline. CDR3 length: 17 amino acids. Between the trimmed V and J ends, which lost 5 bases and 1 base, there was a span of 19 bases. As DNA, the CDR3 is TGTGCCAGCAGCCCAAGGCTCGGTGGGTCGGGCACAGATACGCAGTATTTT. Translation: CASSPRLGGSGTDTQYF.

The chain couples TRBV5-4 to TRBJ2-4; 7 bases are shared with TRBD2. This CDR3 comprises 16 residues. Per the germline V gene, CDR1 is SGHNT and CDR2 is YYREEE (reference sequence). Unmatched junction bases numbered 10, after V lost 4 bases and J lost 3 bases. The CDR3 protein is CASSARGGGDKNIQYF. In nucleotides, the CDR3 is TGTGCCAGCAGCGCCCGGGGCGGGGGTGACAAAAACATTCAGTACTTC. Full variable domain (outside the CDR3, taken from reference TRBV5-4 and TRBJ2-4): ETGVTQSPTHLIKTRGQQVTLRCSSQSGHNTVSWYQQALGQGPQFIFQYYREEENGRGNFPPRFSGLQFPNYSSELNVNALELDDSALYLCASSARGGGDKNIQYFGAGTRLSVL.